These T cell receptor beta chains were read from a single sample in a study of neoadjuvant nivolumab and ipilimumab in lung cancer. Only in-frame clones appear in the TCRdb table, and some are missing; sequencing was by immunoSEQ multiplex PCR. The sample includes 30,000 to 35,000 clones, about nine tenths seen only once; the top ten take roughly 5%. This specimen consisted of peripheral blood, obtained after neoadjuvant nivolumab, alone or with ipilimumab, at or shortly before surgery. The source is an adult with non-small cell lung cancer. Each CDR3 is given with its conserved first and last residue. The D gene is left open where the match is weak. Size values are once, few and many counts, or a class for expanded clones, and some rows have none.

clone size | J gene | V gene | D gene | CDR3 DNA | CDR3 protein
- | TRBJ2-3 | TRBV10-3 | TRBD2 | TGTGCCATCAGTGGGGGACTAGCGGGGGGGCGCGGCACAGATACGCAGTATTTT | CAISGGLAGGRGTDTQYF
- | TRBJ2-7 | TRBV6-1 | TRBD1 | TGTGCCAGTCAAACGACAGGGGCGGCCTACGAGCAGTACTTC | CASQTTGAAYEQYF
- | TRBJ2-2 | TRBV5-4 | TRBD2 | TGTGCCAGCAGCGTACTAGCGGGGGGCACCGGGGAGCTGTTTTTT | CASSVLAGGTGELFF
- | TRBJ2-7 | TRBV6-5 | TRBD1 | TGTGCCAGCAGTACTACAGGGGGTAACTACGAGCAGTACTTC | CASSTTGGNYEQYF
few | TRBJ1-1 | TRBV19 | TRBD1 | TGTGCCAGTAGCATTAATCTGGACAGGGTGGACACTGAAGCTTTCTTT | CASSINLDRVDTEAFF
- | TRBJ1-2 | TRBV5-1 | - | TGCGCCAGCACTATAGAACAGGGTGGAGCTGGCTACACCTTC | CASTIEQGGAGYTF
- | TRBJ1-1 | TRBV10-3 | - | TGTGCCATCAGTGGGGCGTCGGGGGGGGAAACTGAAGCTTTCTTT | CAISGASGGETEAFF
- | TRBJ1-1 | TRBV6-6 | TRBD1 | TGTGCCAGCATGTTTAAGGGGGCCACTGAAGCTTTCTTT | CASMFKGATEAFF
- | TRBJ2-7 | TRBV2 | - | TGTGCCAGCTCAACGGGCCGGCCCGGGGCCTACGAGCAGTACTTC | CASSTGRPGAYEQYF
few | TRBJ1-6 | TRBV7-9 | - | TGTGCCAGCAGCCTCACAGCGATTGATTCACCCCTCCACTTT | CASSLTAIDSPLHF
once | TRBJ1-3 | TRBV7-2 | - | TGTGCCAGCAGCTTGGCTGGACGGGGGACGGGAAACACCATATATTTT | CASSLAGRGTGNTIYF
- | TRBJ1-2 | TRBV5-1 | TRBD1 | TGCGCCAGCACCTACGGGGGACAGGGGGCCCTTAACTATGGCTACACCTTC | CASTYGGQGALNYGYTF
- | TRBJ2-3 | TRBV15 | TRBD2 | TGTGCCACCAGCAGCCTGGGACTAGGAGGGAATACGCAGTATTTT | CATSSLGLGGNTQYF
- | TRBJ2-1 | TRBV18 | TRBD2 | TGTGCCAGCTCAACAGCTTTAGCGGGAGGGAATGAGCAGTTCTTC | CASSTALAGGNEQFF
- | TRBJ2-1 | TRBV5-1 | - | TGCGCCAGCAGCCCCGGGACTGAGCAGTTCTTC | CASSPGTEQFF
- | TRBJ1-2 | TRBV4-1 | - | TGCGCCAGCAGCCAAGTTTCGGATGGTGGCTACACCTTC | CASSQVSDGGYTF
once | TRBJ1-1 | TRBV29-1 | TRBD1 | TGCAGCGTTGGGAAGGGGGCGGAAGCTTTCTTT | CSVGKGAEAFF
- | TRBJ2-2 | TRBV11-3 | - | TGTGCCAGCAGCTCGCTTACAGGGAATCCCGGGGAGCTGTTTTTT | CASSSLTGNPGELFF
- | TRBJ2-7 | TRBV7-8 | - | TGTGCCAGCAGATTGGCGGAAAACTCCTACGAGCAGTACTTC | CASRLAENSYEQYF
- | TRBJ2-6 | TRBV4-3 | TRBD1 | TGCGCCAGCAGCCCGGGACAGTCCTCTGGGGCCAACGTCCTGACTTTC | CASSPGQSSGANVLTF